This TCR beta chain was recorded in a study of CD8 T cells in Susac syndrome. Findings and limits, study-wide: The study recognized that its TCR sequencing and HLA analysis covered a relatively small number of individuals.

Points on this clonotype: Its target is not known.

Reverse transcription of roughly 0.5 to 1 ug RNA was carried out with random hexamers. Amplification of TCR beta CDR3 by immunoSEQ multiplex PCR spanned 54 Vbeta and 13 Jbeta. TCRdb re-called the immunoSEQ multiplex PCR reads through MiXCR, storing one row per CDR3 protein. The sample consists of more than 120,000 distinct CDR3 sequences, less than 95% of them appearing once. This CDR3 has 13 amino acids. Germline V gene sequence: CDR1 MNHNY, CDR2 SVGAGI (reference sequence). Trimming took off 8 bases at V and 5 bases at J, with 13 bases between the two ends. TCR beta from blood CD8+ and CD4+ T cells was sequenced. It was negative isolation that provided the CD8+ and CD4+ T cells, whereas TEMRA cells were enriched by FACS.

The chain couples TRBV6-6 to TRBJ2-1; D is possibly TRBD2 (6 bases). Source material: CD4+ T cells from PBMCs. The origin of this receptor is a human donor in good health. The CDR3 sequence is CASWDFQDNEQFF. The DNA of the CDR3 is TGTGCCAGCTGGGACTTTCAGGACAATGAGCAGTTCTTC.